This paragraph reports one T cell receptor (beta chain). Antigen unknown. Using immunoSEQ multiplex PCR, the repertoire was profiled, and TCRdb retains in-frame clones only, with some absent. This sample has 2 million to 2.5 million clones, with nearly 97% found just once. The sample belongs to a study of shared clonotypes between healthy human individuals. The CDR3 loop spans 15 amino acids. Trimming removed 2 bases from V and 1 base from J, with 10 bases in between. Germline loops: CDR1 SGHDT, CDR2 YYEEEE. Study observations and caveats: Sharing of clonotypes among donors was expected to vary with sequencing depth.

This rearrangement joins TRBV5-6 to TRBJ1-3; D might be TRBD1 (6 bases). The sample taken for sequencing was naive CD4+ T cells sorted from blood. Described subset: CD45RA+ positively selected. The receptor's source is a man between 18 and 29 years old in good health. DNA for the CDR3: TGTGCCAGCAGCTTTAACAGGGCTTCTGGAAACACCATATATTTT. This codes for CASSFNRASGNTIYF.